This T cell receptor beta chain was captured by sequencing in a study of cytomegalovirus exposure and HLA in healthy donors. General study findings and limits: The majority of CMV-associated TCR beta chains were reported as apparently HLA-restricted in a later analysis.

This CDR3 contains 16 residues. Trimming left V 1 base short and J 6 bases short, with 17 bases between. Germline V lookup: CDR1 SGHAT, CDR2 FQNNGV. About this clone: Its antigen is unknown.

The PCR ran on 60 Vbeta and 13 Jbeta primers. The assay was immunoSEQ multiplex PCR, and TCRdb's table has in-frame clones only and misses some. The table lists approximately 77,000 clones. The source material was PBMCs. V usage is TRBV11-2 and J usage is TRBJ2-3; no reliable D call. This TCR derives from a man aged 30 to 39 in good health and CMV-seronegative. CDR3: CASSLAGRGTVDTQYF. The CDR3, as DNA: TGTGCCAGCAGCTTAGCGGGTCGAGGCACGGTGGATACGCAGTATTTT.